This passage covers 21 T cell receptor beta chains from one sample sequenced in a study of blood T cell repertoires in COVID-19. Generated by immunoSEQ multiplex PCR, the TCRdb table keeps only in-frame clones and is missing some. The sample yields 100,000 or so clones, 80% to 90% seen once. The sample comprised PBMCs or T cells enriched from blood (not recorded which). The receptor set was obtained from a woman between 45 and 65 years old who had recovered from COVID-19.

The chain carries TRBV20-1 and TRBJ1-2; 7 bases agree with TRBD1. Germline trimming cut 3 bases from V and 4 bases from J; bases unmatched to any gene: 2. Germline CDR1 reads DFQATT; CDR2 reads SNEGSKA (reference sequence). The CDR3 spans 12 residues. CDR3 nucleotides: TGCAGTGCTAGTGACAGGGCCTATGGCTACACCTTC. Translation: CSASDRAYGYTF.

This clone was picked up a small number of times. V usage is TRBV5-1 and J usage is TRBJ1-4, with 7 bases matching TRBD1. This CDR3 spans 16 amino acids. Germline V gene sequence: CDR1 SGHRS, CDR2 YFSETQ. The V segment lost 3 bases and the J segment 0 bases; nucleotides outside the gene matches: 5. CDR3 sequence reads: CASSWGDRATNEKLFF. The CDR3 nucleotides are TGCGCCAGCAGCTGGGGGGACAGAGCAACTAATGAAAAACTGTTTTTT.

This chain uses TRBV30 with TRBJ1-1; D unresolved. Trimming took 3 bases from V and 0 from J, leaving 11 bases between them. This CDR3 is built from 14 residues. The germline gives CDR1 GTSNPN, CDR2 SVGIG (reference sequence). CDR3 protein: CAWRLNSLNTEAFF. CDR3 sequence (DNA): TGTGCCTGGAGGCTCAACAGCTTGAACACTGAAGCTTTCTTT.

The CDR3 region has the DNA TGTGCCATCACCCATCCAGGGGGCTCCCCCCTCTCTGGAAACACCATATATTTT. This sequence encodes CAITHPGGSPLSGNTIYF. The V and J genes are TRBV10-3 and TRBJ1-3, with 8 bases that match TRBD1. The CDR3 consists of 18 residues. Looked up from germline, CDR1 is ENHRY and CDR2 is SYGVKD. V was clipped by 7 bases and J by 0 bases; unmatched bases: 14.

The chain carries TRBV18 and TRBJ1-2, with 8 bases that match TRBD1. There are 14 residues in the CDR3. Trimming cost V 3 bases and J 4 bases; bases outside gene matches: 4. Germline V CDR1 and CDR2: KGHSH, LQKENI. The chain's CDR3 is CASSPGQDGYGYTF. The CDR3 region has the DNA TGTGCCAGCTCACCGGGACAGGATGGCTATGGCTACACCTTC.

This clone was counted a few times. V is TRBV6-1 and J is TRBJ2-7, with D unclear. The CDR3 is made up of 15 amino acids. Germline lookup yields CDR1 MNHNS and CDR2 SASEGT. V lost 2 bases to trimming and J lost 3 bases, with 14 bases between them. CDR3 sequence (DNA): TGTGCCAGCAGTGAACATGATCGACTTCGCTACGAGCAGTACTTC. Amino acids: CASSEHDRLRYEQYF.

CDR3 bases: TGTGCCTGGAGTGACGGACTAGCGGTTAAGCAGTTCTTC. This codes for CAWSDGLAVKQFF. The V and J genes are TRBV30 and TRBJ2-1; 10 bases fit TRBD2. CDR1 is GTSNPN and CDR2 is SVGIG in the germline V gene (reference sequence). V shed 1 base, J shed 11 bases, and the junction held 5 bases outside the gene matches. This CDR3 is 13 amino acids long.

This clone was seen a handful of times. This chain connects TRBV6-5 to TRBJ1-1; 7 bases agree with TRBD1. V shed 4 bases and J 1 base; nucleotides not matched to a gene: 0. CDR3 length: 13 residues. The germline V gene has CDR1 MNHEY and CDR2 SVGAGI. The CDR3 loop is CASSWDRNTEAFF. The CDR3, as DNA: TGTGCCAGCAGTTGGGACAGGAACACTGAAGCTTTCTTT.

This chain connects TRBV7-3 to TRBJ2-5; 11 bases line up with TRBD2. This CDR3 region has 16 residues. Germline CDR1 and CDR2: SGHTA and FQGTGA. V shed 5 bases, J shed 3 bases, and the junction held 8 bases outside the gene matches. CDR3 DNA: TGTGCCAGCAGCGGGGGGCCGGGACTAGCGGAAGAGACCCAGTACTTC. Translation gives CASSGGPGLAEETQYF.

CDR3 DNA: TGCGCCAGCAGCTTGGCCAGGACAGGGAATAGGAATGAGCAGTTCTTC. Its protein is CASSLARTGNRNEQFF. V is TRBV5-1 and J is TRBJ2-1; 8 bases are a match to TRBD1. The CDR3 is 16 residues long. V shed 0 bases, J shed 7 bases, and the junction held 9 bases outside the gene matches. Germline V lookup: CDR1 SGHRS, CDR2 YFSETQ.

The gene calls are TRBV5-1 and TRBJ2-1; TRBD2 aligns across 7 bases. There are 17 residues in the CDR3. The V gene end was trimmed by 4 bases and the J gene end by 0 bases; junction bases not matched to a gene: 10. Germline V gene data show CDR1 as SGHRS and CDR2 as YFSETQ. CDR3 sequence (DNA): TGCGCCAGCAGCCCGCGGAAAACTAGCGTCTCCTACAATGAGCAGTTCTTC. Protein product: CASSPRKTSVSYNEQFF.

The chain links TRBV4-1 to TRBJ1-2; tentatively, D is TRBD1 (5 bases). Trimming shortened V by 5 bases and J by 8 bases, and 18 bases separated the two germline ends. CDR3 size: 14 residues. From germline, CDR1 is MGHRA and CDR2 YSYEKL. The CDR3 DNA sequence: TGCGCCAGCAGCGATCTTCCACAGGCTTCGGGCTACACCTTC. This sequence encodes CASSDLPQASGYTF.

The chain recombines TRBV14 with TRBJ2-6; TRBD2 might be the D (6 bases). The CDR3 is 18 amino acids. Germline CDR1 is SGHDN and CDR2 is FVKESK. Trimming took off 3 bases at V and 3 bases at J, with 18 bases between the two ends. CDR3 loop: CASSQRDLLTFGANVLTF. The CDR3, as DNA: TGTGCCAGCAGCCAGCGGGACCTACTAACATTTGGGGCCAACGTCCTGACTTTC.

The chain couples TRBV6-5 to TRBJ1-6, with 9 bases fitting TRBD1. J gave up 5 bases and V 6 bases, and 5 bases lay outside the gene matches. CDR1 and CDR2 (germline): MNHEY, SVGAGI. This CDR3 comprises 15 residues. The CDR3 coding sequence is TGTGCCAGCAGCCTAGGGACAGGGAATAATTCACCCCTCCACTTT. It codes for CASSLGTGNNSPLHF.

The rearrangement links TRBV9 to TRBJ1-1; 11 bases are shared with TRBD1. CDR3 length: 17 residues. CDR1 is SGDLS and CDR2 is YYNGEE in the germline V gene. V gave up 4 bases and J gave up 1 base; unmatched junction bases: 9. CDR3 protein: CASSPGTGGPANTEAFF. The CDR3 coding sequence is TGTGCCAGCAGCCCAGGGACAGGGGGTCCGGCGAACACTGAAGCTTTCTTT.

This clone was recorded at least ten times. The chain combines TRBV28 with TRBJ2-7; D gene ambiguous. The CDR3 length is 14 residues. CDR1 is MDHEN and CDR2 is SYDVKM in the germline V gene. Between the trimmed V and J ends, which lost 3 bases and 4 bases, there was a span of 13 bases. The CDR3 is CASSLAAPPYEQYF. The CDR3 DNA reads as TGTGCCAGCAGTTTGGCGGCTCCCCCTTACGAGCAGTACTTC.

The V gene is TRBV5-4, the J gene TRBJ1-1; D is uncertain. The V end lost 4 bases, the J end lost 1 base, and 8 bases lay between the germline ends. CDR3 size: 13 residues. Germline V gene lookup returns CDR1 SGHNT and CDR2 YYREEE (reference sequence). CDR3 nucleotides: TGTGCCAGCAGCGCCGGTAGGAACACTGAAGCTTTCTTT. It specifies CASSAGRNTEAFF.

V is TRBV11-1 and J is TRBJ2-5; 10 nucleotides match TRBD2. The CDR3 has 15 amino acids. V dropped 5 bases and J dropped 2; count of bases not matched to a gene: 5. CDR1 is SGHAT and CDR2 is FQDESV in the germline V gene (reference sequence). This CDR3 is CASSPPLAGQETQYF. The CDR3 DNA is TGTGCCAGCAGCCCGCCACTAGCGGGGCAAGAGACCCAGTACTTC.

V is TRBV9 and J is TRBJ2-1; TRBD2 aligns across 11 bases. This CDR3 is 16 amino acids long. Germline CDR1 SGDLS, CDR2 YYNGEE. J gave up 0 bases and V 2 bases, and 1 base lay outside the gene matches. The CDR3 coding sequence is TGTGCCAGCAGCGTGACTAGCGGGGTCTCCTACAATGAGCAGTTCTTC. Amino acids: CASSVTSGVSYNEQFF.

The CDR3 bases are TGTGCCAGCAGGAGCCCGGGTGTTAACTACAATGAGCAGTTCTTC. It is translated as CASRSPGVNYNEQFF. The chain recombines TRBV6-5 with TRBJ2-1, with unresolved D. Germline CDR1 is MNHEY and CDR2 is SVGAGI. V shed 6 bases and J shed 3 bases, with 15 bases lying between them. This CDR3 region has 15 residues.

The chain combines TRBV6-5 with TRBJ2-2; D might be TRBD2 (5 bases). This CDR3 contains 12 residues. V was clipped by 6 bases and J by 11 bases, with 13 bases between them. CDR1 is MNHEY and CDR2 is SVGAGI in the germline V gene. CDR3 coding DNA: TGTGCCAGCAGAAACCCGGGGTATGAGCTGTTTTTT. It specifies CASRNPGYELFF.